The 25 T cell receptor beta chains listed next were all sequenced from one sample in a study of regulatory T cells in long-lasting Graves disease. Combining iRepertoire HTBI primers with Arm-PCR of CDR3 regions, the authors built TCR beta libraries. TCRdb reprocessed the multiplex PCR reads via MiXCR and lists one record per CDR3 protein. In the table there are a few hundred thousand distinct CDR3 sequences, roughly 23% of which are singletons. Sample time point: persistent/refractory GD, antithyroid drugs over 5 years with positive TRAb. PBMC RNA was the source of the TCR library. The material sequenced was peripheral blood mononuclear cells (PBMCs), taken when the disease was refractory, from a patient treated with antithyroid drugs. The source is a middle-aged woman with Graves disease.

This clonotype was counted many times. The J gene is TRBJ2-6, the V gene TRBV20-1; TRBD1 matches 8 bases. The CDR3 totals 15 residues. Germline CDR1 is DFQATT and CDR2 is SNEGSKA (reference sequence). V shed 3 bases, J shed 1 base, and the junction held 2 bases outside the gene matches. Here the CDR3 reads CSARDRESGANVLTF. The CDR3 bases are TGCAGTGCTAGGGACAGGGAGTCTGGGGCCAACGTCCTGACTTTC.

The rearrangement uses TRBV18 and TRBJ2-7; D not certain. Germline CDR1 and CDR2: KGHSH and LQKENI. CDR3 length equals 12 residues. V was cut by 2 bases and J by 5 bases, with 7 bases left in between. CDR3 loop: CASSPTGHEQYF. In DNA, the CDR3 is TGTGCCAGCTCACCAACGGGTCACGAGCAGTACTTC. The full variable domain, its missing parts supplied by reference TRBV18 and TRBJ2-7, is NAGVMQNPRHLVRRRGQEARLRCSPMKGHSHVYWYRQLPEEGLKFMVYLQKENIIDESGMPKERFSAEFPKEGPSILRIQQVVRGDSAAYFCASSPTGHEQYFGPGTRLTVT.

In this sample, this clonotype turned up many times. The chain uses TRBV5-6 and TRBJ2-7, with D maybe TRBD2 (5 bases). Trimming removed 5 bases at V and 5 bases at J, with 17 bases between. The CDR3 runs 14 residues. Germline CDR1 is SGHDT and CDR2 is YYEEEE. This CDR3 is CASRRGPLGDEQYF. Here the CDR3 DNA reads TGTGCCAGCAGGAGAGGACCCCTCGGGGACGAGCAGTACTTC.

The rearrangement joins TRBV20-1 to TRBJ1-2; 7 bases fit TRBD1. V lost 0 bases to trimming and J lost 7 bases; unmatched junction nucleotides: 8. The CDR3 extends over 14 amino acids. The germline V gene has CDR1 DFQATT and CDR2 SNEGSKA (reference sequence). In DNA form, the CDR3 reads TGCAGTGCTAGAGATAGACAGGGTGTCTCTGGCTACACCTTC. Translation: CSARDRQGVSGYTF.

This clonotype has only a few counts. The chain's CDR3 is CASSSGEGSDTQYF. The CDR3 DNA is TGTGCCAGCAGTTCAGGGGAGGGATCAGATACGCAGTATTTT. The chain recombines TRBV28 with TRBJ2-3, with a weak D call TRBD2 (7 bases). CDR1 and CDR2 from the germline V gene are MDHEN and SYDVKM. This CDR3 has 14 residues. V was shortened by 4 bases and J by 4 bases, with 12 bases between the two germline ends.

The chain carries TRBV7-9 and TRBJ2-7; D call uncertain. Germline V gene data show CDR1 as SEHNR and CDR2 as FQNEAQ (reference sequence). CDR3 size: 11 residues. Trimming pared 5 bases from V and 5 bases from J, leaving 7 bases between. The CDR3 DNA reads TGTGCCAGCAGCCAATGGGACGAGCAGTACTTC. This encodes CASSQWDEQYF.

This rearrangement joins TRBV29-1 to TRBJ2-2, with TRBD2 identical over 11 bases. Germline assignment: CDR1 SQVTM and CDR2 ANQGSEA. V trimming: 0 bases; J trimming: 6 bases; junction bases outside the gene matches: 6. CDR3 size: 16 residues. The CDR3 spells CSVEDPGLAVPGELFF. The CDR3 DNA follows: TGCAGCGTTGAAGATCCGGGACTAGCGGTTCCCGGGGAGCTGTTTTTT.

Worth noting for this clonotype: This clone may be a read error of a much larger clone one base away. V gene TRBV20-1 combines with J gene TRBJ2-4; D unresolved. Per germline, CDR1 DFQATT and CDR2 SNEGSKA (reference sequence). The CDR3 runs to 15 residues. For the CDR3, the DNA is TGCAGTGCTAGCGTATCGGGTACCTCCAAAAACACTCAGTACTTC. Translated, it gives CSASVSGTSKNTQYF.

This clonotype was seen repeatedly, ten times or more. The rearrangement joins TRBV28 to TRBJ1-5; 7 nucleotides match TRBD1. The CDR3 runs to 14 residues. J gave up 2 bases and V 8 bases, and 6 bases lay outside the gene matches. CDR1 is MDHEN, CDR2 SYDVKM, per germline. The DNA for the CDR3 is TGTGCCAGCGGGGACAGCCAGGGCAATCAGCCCCAGCATTTT. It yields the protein CASGDSQGNQPQHF. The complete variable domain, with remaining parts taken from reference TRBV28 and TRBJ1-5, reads DVKVTQSSRYLVKRTGEKVFLECVQDMDHENMFWYRQDPGLGLRLIYFSYDVKMKEKGDIPEGYSVSREKKERFSLILESASTNQTSMYLCASGDSQGNQPQHFGDGTRLSIL.

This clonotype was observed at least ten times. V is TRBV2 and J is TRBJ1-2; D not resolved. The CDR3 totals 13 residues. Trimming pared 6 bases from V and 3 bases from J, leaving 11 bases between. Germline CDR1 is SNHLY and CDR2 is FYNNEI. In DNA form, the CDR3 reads TGTGCCAGCAGCTTCGGCGCATACTATGGCTACACCTTC. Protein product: CASSFGAYYGYTF.

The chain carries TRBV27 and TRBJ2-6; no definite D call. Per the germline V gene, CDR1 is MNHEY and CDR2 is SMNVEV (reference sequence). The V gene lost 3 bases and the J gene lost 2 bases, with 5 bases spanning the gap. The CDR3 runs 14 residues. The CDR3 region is CASSLIAGANVLTF. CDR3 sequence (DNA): TGTGCCAGCAGTTTGATTGCTGGGGCCAACGTCCTGACTTTC.

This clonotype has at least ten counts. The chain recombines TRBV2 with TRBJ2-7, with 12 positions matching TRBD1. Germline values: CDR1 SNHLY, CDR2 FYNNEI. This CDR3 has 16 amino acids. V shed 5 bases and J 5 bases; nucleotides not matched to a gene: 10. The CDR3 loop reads CASSRGIRDRGHEQYF. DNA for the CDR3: TGTGCCAGCAGTCGAGGTATAAGGGACAGGGGGCACGAGCAGTACTTC. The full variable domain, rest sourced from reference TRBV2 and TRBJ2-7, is EPEVTQTPSHQVTQMGQEVILRCVPISNHLYFYWYRQILGQKVEFLVSFYNNEISEKSEIFDDQFSVERPDGSNFTLKIRSTKLEDSAMYFCASSRGIRDRGHEQYFGPGTRLTVT.

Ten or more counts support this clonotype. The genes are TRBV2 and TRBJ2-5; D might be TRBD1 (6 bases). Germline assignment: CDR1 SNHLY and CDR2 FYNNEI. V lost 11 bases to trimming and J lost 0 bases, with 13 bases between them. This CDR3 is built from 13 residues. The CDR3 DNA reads TGTGCCGGTTCACAGGGCTACCAAGAGACCCAGTACTTC. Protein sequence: CAGSQGYQETQYF.

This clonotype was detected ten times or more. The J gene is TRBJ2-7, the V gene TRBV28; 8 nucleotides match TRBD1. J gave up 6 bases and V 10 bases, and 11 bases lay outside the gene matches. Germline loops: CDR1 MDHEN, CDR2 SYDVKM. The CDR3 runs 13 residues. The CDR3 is CATEQGVGGEQYF. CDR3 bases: TGTGCCACCGAACAGGGGGTGGGAGGCGAGCAGTACTTC.

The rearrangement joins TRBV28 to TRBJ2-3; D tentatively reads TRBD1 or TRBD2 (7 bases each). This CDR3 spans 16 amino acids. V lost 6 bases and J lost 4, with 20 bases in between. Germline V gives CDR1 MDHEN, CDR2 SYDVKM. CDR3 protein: CASRKTGRVSADTQYF. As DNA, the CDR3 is TGTGCCAGCAGGAAGACAGGGAGGGTTAGCGCAGATACGCAGTATTTT. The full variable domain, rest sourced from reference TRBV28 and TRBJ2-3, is DVKVTQSSRYLVKRTGEKVFLECVQDMDHENMFWYRQDPGLGLRLIYFSYDVKMKEKGDIPEGYSVSREKKERFSLILESASTNQTSMYLCASRKTGRVSADTQYFGPGTRLTVL.

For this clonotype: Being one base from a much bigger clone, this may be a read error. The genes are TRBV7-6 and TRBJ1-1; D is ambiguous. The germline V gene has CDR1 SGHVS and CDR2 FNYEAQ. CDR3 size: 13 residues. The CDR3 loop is CAGSLGVDTEAFF. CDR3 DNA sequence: TGTGCCGGCAGCTTAGGTGTCGACACTGAAGCTTTCTTT.

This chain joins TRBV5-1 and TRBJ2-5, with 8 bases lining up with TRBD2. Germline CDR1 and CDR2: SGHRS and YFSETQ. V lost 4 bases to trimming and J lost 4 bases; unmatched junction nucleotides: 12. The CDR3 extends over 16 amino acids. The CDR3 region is CASSTWTSLAGETQYF. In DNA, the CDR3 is TGCGCCAGCAGCACCTGGACTAGCCTCGCGGGAGAGACCCAGTACTTC.

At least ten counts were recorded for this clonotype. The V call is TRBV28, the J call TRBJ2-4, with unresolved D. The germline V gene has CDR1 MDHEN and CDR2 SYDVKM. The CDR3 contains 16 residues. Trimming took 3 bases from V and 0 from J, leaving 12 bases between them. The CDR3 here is CASSFWMSLAKNIQYF. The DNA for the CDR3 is TGTGCCAGCAGTTTTTGGATGAGTCTAGCCAAAAACATTCAGTACTTC.

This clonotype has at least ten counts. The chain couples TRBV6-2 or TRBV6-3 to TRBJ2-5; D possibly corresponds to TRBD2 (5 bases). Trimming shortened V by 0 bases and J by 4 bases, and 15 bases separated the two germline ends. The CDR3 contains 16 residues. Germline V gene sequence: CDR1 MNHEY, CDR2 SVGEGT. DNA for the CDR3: TGTGCCAGCAGTTACTCGGCGAGCGGAACTGGAGAGACCCAGTACTTC. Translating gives CASSYSASGTGETQYF.

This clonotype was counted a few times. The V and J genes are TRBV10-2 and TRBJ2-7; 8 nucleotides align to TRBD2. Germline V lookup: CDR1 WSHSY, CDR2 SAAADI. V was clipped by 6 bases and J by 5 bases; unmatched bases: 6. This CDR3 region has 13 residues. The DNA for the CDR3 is TGCGCCAGCAGAGGAGCGGGAGTTCACGAGCAGTACTTC. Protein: CASRGAGVHEQYF.

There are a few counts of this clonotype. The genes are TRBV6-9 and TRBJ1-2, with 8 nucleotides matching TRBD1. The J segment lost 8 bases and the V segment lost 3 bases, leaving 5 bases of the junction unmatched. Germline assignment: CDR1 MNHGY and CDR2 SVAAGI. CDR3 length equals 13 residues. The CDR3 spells CASSYFQGAGYTF. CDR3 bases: TGTGCCAGCAGTTACTTTCAGGGGGCGGGCTACACCTTC.

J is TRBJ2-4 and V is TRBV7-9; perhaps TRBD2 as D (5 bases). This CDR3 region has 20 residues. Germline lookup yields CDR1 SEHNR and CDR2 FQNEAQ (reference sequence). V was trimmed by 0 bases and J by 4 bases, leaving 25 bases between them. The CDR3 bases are TGTGCCAGCAGCTTAGCTCCCTATCGGGGTGGGCCGATCGAGAAAAACATTCAGTACTTC. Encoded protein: CASSLAPYRGGPIEKNIQYF. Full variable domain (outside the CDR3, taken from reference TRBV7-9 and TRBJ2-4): DTGVSQNPRHKITKRGQNVTFRCDPISEHNRLYWYRQTLGQGPEFLTYFQNEAQLEKSRLLSDRFSAERPKGSFSTLEIQRTEQGDSAMYLCASSLAPYRGGPIEKNIQYFGAGTRLSVL.

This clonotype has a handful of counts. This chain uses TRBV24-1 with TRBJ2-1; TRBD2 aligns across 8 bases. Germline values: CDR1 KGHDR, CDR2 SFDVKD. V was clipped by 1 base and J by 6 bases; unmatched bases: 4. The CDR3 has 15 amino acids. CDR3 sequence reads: CATSDFREGRNEQFF. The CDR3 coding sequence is TGTGCCACCAGTGATTTTCGGGAGGGCCGCAATGAGCAGTTCTTC.

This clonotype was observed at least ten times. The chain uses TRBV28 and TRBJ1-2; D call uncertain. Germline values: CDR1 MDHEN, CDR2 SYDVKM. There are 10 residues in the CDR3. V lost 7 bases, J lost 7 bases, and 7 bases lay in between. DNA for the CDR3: TGTGCCAGCAAGGGTCTTGGCTACACCTTC. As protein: CASKGLGYTF.

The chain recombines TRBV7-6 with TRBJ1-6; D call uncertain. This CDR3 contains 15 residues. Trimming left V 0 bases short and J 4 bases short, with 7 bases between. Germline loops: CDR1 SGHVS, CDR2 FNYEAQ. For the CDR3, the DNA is TGTGCCAGCAGCTTAGCGACGGATTATAATTCACCCCTCCACTTT. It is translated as CASSLATDYNSPLHF.